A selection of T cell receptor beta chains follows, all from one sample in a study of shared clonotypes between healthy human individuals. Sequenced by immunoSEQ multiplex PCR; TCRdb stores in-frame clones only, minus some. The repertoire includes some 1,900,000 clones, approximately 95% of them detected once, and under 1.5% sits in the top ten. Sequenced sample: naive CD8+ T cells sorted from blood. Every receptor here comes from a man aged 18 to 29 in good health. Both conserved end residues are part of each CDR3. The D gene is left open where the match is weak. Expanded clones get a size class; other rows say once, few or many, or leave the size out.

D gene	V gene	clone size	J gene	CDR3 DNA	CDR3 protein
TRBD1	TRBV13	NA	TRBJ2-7	TGTGCCAGCAGCTCAGGGACAGCCTACGAGCAGTACTTC	CASSSGTAYEQYF
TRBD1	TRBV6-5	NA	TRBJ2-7	TGTGCCAGCAGTACGACAGGGTCTGGAAGCGAGCAGTACTTC	CASSTTGSGSEQYF
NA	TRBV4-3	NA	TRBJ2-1	TGCGCCAGCAGCATAAGAGAAACCAATGAGCAGTTCTTC	CASSIRETNEQFF
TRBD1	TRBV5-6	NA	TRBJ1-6	TGTGCCAGCAGCTTAAGTAGACAGGGGGCAATTTCACCCCTCCACTTT	CASSLSRQGAISPLHF
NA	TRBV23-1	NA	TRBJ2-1	TGCGCCAGCAGTCAATCCCCGGAACAGTCCTACAATGAGCAGTTCTTC	CASSQSPEQSYNEQFF
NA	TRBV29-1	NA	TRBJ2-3	TGCAGCGTTGTGGGGCGGGGCGGCACAGATACGCAGTATTTT	CSVVGRGGTDTQYF
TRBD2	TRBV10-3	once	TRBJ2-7	TGTGCCATCAGTTCTATAGCGGGAGACGAGCAGTACTTC	CAISSIAGDEQYF
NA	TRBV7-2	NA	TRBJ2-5	TGTGCCAGCAGCTTAGCTGAGGAAGAGACCCAGTACTTC	CASSLAEEETQYF
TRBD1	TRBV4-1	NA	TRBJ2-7	TGCGCCAGCAGCCAGTCGGGACAGGGGTCCTACGAGCAGTACTTC	CASSQSGQGSYEQYF
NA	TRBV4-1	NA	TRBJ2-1	TGCGCCAGCAGCCAAGATCGAGTATTGGGATACAATGAGCAGTTCTTC	CASSQDRVLGYNEQFF
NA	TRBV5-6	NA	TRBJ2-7	TGTGCCAGCAGCCCTGTGGGGGCGCCCAACTACGAGCAGTACTTC	CASSPVGAPNYEQYF
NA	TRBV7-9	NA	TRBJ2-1	TGTGCCAGCAGCTTAGGCTGGAATGAGCAGTTCTTC	CASSLGWNEQFF
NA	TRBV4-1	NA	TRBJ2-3	TGCGCCAGCAGCCAAGGATGGGGGGCCGCAGATACGCAGTATTTT	CASSQGWGAADTQYF
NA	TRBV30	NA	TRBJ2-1	TGTGCCTGGAGTGTACGGGGTGAGCAGTTCTTC	CAWSVRGEQFF
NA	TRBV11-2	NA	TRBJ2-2	TGTGCCAGCAGCTTGTATCCCGGGGAGCTGTTTTTT	CASSLYPGELFF
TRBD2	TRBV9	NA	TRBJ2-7	TGTGCCAGCAGCGTAGGCGGGGGGGACTACGAGCAGTACTTC	CASSVGGGDYEQYF
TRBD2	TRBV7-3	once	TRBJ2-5	TGTGCCAGCAGCGACCTAGCGGGGGAGCGAGAGACCCAGTACTTC	CASSDLAGERETQYF
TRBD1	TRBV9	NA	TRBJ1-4	TGTGCCAGCAGCGTAGAGGGGGCCAGGAGTGAAAAACTGTTTTTT	CASSVEGARSEKLFF
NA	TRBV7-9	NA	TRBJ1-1	TGTGCCAGCAGCTTACCCAATTGGGCTACTGGCATGAACACTGAAGCTTTCTTT	CASSLPNWATGMNTEAFF
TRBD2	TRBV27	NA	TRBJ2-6	TGTGCCAGCAGTACCCTAGCGGGTTCTGGGGCCAACGTCCTGACTTTC	CASSTLAGSGANVLTF
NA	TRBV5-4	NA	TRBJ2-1	TGTGCCAGCAGCTTGTCCCACGGGGATGAGCAGTTCTTC	CASSLSHGDEQFF
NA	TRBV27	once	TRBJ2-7	TGTGCCAGCAGTTTGAGGGGAAAATCCTACGAGCAGTACTTC	CASSLRGKSYEQYF
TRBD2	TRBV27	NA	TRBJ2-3	TGTGCCAGCAGTTTAGCGGGGGGGCCTAGCACAGATACGCAGTATTTT	CASSLAGGPSTDTQYF
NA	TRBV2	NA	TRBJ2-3	TGTGCCAGCATGAGGGGGGATACGCAGTATTTT	CASMRGDTQYF
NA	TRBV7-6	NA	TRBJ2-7	TGTGCCAGCAGCTTCGAGATCAGATCCGAGCAGTACTTC	CASSFEIRSEQYF
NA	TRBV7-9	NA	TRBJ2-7	TGTGCCAGCAGCCCGACAGGGAGGAACGAGCAGTACTTC	CASSPTGRNEQYF
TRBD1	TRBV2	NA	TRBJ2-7	TGTGCCAGCAGTGATGCGGAGGCAGGGGGATCCTACGAGCAGTACTTC	CASSDAEAGGSYEQYF
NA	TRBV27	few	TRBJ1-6	TGTGCCAGCAGTTTGGGGGGGGGTTCACCCCTCCACTTT	CASSLGGGSPLHF
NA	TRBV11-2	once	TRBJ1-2	TGTGCCAGCAGCTCACCTTCTCGGGAAGGGGCAACGATCTATGGCTACACCTTC	CASSSPSREGATIYGYTF
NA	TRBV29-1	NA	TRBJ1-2	TGCAGCGTAATTCCTCGAGGAGGAGATGGCTACACCTTC	CSVIPRGGDGYTF
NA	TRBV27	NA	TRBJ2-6	TGTGCCAGCAGTTTAACGGCTGGGGCCAACGTCCTGACTTTC	CASSLTAGANVLTF
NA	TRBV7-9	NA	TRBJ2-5	TGTGCCAGCAGCTTAGACCTACCAGGTCGTGGGGAGACCCAGTACTTC	CASSLDLPGRGETQYF
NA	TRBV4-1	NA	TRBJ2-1	TGCGCCAGCAGCCCGGTGGAGCGCGGCTCCTACAATGAGCAGTTCTTC	CASSPVERGSYNEQFF
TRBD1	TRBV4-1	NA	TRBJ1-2	TGCGCCAGCAGCCAAGTAACCGGACAGGGCGGGTATGGCTACACCTTC	CASSQVTGQGGYGYTF
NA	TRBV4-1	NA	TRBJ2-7	TGCGCCAGCAGCCAAGCTAGCTCCTACGAGCAGTACTTC	CASSQASSYEQYF
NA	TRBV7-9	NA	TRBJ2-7	TGTGCCAGCAGCTTAGTACCCCAAGACGGCACCTACGAGCAGTACTTC	CASSLVPQDGTYEQYF
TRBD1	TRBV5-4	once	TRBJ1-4	TGTGCCAGCAGCTGGGCCGGGACAGAGACTGAAAAACTGTTTTTT	CASSWAGTETEKLFF
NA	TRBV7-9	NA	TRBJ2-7	TGTGCCAGCAGCCCCAAAACAGGCTACGAGCAGTACTTC	CASSPKTGYEQYF
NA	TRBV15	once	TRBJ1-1	TGTGCCACCAGCAGAGGAGTTGACACTGAAGCTTTCTTT	CATSRGVDTEAFF
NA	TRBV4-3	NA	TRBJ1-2	TGCGCCAGCAGCCAATGGCAGGCAGTCTCTAACTATGGCTACACCTTC	CASSQWQAVSNYGYTF
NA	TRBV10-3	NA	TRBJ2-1	TGTGCCATCAGTGCCGACACTAATGAGCAGTTCTTC	CAISADTNEQFF
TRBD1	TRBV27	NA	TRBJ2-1	TGTGCCAGCAGTTCACGGCAGGGGGCAGATGAGCAGTTCTTC	CASSSRQGADEQFF
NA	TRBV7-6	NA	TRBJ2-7	TGTGCCAGCAGCTCAGGATCGGTAGGCTACGAGCAGTACTTC	CASSSGSVGYEQYF
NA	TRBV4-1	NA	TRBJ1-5	TGCGCCAGCAGCCAAGCCCCAGGGACGCCGCCCCAGCATTTT	CASSQAPGTPPQHF
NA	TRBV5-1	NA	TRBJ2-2	TGCGCCAGCAGCTGGGGGACCGGGGAGCTGTTTTTT	CASSWGTGELFF
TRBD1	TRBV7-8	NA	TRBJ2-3	TGTGCCAGCAGCTTAGCGTCAGGGGGCCACACAGATACGCAGTATTTT	CASSLASGGHTDTQYF
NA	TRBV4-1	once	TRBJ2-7	TGCGCCAGCAGCCAACAAAACTCCTACGAGCAGTACTTC	CASSQQNSYEQYF
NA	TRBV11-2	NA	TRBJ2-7	TGTGCCAGCAGCTTAGATACGCAGGGAAACTTCTACGAGCAGTACTTC	CASSLDTQGNFYEQYF